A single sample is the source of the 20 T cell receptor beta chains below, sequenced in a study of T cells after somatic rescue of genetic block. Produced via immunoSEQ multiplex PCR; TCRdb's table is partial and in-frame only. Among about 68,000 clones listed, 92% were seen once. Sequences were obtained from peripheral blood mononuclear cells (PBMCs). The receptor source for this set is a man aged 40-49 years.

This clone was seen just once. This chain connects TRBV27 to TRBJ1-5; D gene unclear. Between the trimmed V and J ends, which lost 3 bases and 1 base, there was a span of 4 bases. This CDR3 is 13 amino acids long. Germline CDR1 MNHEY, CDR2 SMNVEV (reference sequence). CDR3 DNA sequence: TGTGCCAGCAGTTTCCGGAGCAATCAGCCCCAGCATTTT. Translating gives CASSFRSNQPQHF.

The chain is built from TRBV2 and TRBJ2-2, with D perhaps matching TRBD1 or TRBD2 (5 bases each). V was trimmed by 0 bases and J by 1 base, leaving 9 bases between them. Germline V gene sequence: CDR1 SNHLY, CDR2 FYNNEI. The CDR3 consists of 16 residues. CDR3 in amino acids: CASSEAGPLNTGELFF. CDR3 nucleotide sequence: TGTGCCAGCAGTGAAGCGGGACCCTTGAACACCGGGGAGCTGTTTTTT.

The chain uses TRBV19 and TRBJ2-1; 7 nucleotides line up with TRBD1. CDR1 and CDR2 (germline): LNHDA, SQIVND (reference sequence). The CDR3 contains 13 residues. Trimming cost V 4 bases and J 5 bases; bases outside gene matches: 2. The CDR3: CASSKTGNNEQFF. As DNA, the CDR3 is TGTGCCAGTAGTAAGACAGGGAACAATGAGCAGTTCTTC.

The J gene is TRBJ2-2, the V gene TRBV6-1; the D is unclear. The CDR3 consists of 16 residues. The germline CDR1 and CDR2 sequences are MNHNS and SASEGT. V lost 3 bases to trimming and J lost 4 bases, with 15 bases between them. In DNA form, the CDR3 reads TGTGCCAGCAGTGATCGACGGTACAGTATCACCGGGGAGCTGTTTTTT. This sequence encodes CASSDRRYSITGELFF.

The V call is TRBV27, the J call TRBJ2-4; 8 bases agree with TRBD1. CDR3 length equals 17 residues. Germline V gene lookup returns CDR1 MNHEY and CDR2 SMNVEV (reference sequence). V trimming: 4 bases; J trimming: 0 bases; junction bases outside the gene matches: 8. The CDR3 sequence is CASSSPGQGRAKNIQYF. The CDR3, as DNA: TGTGCCAGCAGTTCCCCTGGACAGGGTCGAGCCAAAAACATTCAGTACTTC.

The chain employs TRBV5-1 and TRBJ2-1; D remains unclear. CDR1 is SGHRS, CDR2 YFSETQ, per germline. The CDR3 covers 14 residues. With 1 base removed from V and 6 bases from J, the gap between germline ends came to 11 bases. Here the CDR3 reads CASSLSVVGNEQFF. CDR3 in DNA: TGCGCCAGCAGCTTGTCTGTGGTAGGCAATGAGCAGTTCTTC.

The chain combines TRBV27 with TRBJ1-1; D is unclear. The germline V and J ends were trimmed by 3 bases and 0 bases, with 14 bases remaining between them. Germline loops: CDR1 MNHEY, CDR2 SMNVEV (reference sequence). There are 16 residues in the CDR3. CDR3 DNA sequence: TGTGCCAGCAGTTTTAGAGTCGGCCTAATGAACACTGAAGCTTTCTTT. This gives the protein CASSFRVGLMNTEAFF.

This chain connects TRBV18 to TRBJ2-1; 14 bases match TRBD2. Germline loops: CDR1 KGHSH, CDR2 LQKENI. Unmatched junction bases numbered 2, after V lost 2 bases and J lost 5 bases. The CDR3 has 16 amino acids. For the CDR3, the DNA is TGTGCCAGCTCACCAGGGACTAGCGGGAGACACAATGAGCAGTTCTTC. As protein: CASSPGTSGRHNEQFF.

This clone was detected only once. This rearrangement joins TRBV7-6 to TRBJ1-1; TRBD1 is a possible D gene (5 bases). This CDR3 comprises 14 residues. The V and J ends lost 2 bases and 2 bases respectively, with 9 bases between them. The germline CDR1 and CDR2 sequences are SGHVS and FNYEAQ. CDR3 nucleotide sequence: TGTGCCAGCAGCTTAAGGGGAAGAAACACTGAAGCTTTCTTT. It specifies CASSLRGRNTEAFF.

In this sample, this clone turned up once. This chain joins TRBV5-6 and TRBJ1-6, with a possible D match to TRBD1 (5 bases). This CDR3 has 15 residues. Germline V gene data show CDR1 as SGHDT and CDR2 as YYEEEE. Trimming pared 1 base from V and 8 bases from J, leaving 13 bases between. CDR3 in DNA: TGTGCCAGCAGCTTGTTCTCGGGGGTTGATTCACCCCTCCACTTT. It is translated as CASSLFSGVDSPLHF.

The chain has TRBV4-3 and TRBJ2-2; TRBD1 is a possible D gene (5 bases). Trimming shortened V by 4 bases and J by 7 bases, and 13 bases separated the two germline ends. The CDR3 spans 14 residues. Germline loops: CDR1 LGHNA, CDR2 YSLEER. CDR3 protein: CASSRLWGVGELFF. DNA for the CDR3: TGCGCCAGCAGCCGCCTCTGGGGCGTCGGGGAGCTGTTTTTT.

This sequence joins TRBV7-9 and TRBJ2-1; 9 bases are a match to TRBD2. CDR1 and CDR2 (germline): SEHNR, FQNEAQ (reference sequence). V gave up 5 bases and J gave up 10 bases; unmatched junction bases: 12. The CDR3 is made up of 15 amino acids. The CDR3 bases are TGTGCCAGCAGCCTCGGTATAGCGGGAGTGGAAGAGCAGTTCTTC. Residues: CASSLGIAGVEEQFF.

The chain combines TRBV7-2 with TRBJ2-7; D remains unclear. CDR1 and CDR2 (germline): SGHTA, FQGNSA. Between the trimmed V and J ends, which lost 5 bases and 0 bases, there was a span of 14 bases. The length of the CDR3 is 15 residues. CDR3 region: CASSAVGVYSYEQYF. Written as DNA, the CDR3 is TGTGCCAGCAGCGCCGTGGGCGTCTACTCCTACGAGCAGTACTTC.

CDR3 nucleotide sequence: TGTGCCAGCAGCTTGAGCCTAGAGGCAGATACGCAGTATTTT. Its translation: CASSLSLEADTQYF. This rearrangement joins TRBV7-9 to TRBJ2-3; no reliable D call. Trimming took 3 bases from V and 4 from J, leaving 11 bases between them. CDR1 and CDR2 (germline): SEHNR, FQNEAQ (reference sequence). This CDR3 is 14 amino acids long.

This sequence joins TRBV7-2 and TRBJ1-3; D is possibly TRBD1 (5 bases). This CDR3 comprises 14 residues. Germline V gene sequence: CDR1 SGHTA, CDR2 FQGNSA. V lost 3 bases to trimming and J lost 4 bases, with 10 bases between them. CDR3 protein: CASSLGGVGNTIYF. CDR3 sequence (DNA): TGTGCCAGCAGCTTGGGGGGGGTAGGAAACACCATATATTTT.

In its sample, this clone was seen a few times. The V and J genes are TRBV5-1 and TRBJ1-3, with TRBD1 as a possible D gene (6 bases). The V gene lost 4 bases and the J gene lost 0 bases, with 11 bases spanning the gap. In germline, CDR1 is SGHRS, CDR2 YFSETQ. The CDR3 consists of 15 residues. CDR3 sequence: CASSRQQGSGNTIYF. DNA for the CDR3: TGCGCCAGCAGCCGACAACAGGGCTCTGGAAACACCATATATTTT. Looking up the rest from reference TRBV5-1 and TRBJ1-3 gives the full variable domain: KAGVTQTPRYLIKTRGQQVTLSCSPISGHRSVSWYQQTPGQGLQFLFEYFSETQRNKGNFPGRFSGRQFSNSRSEMNVSTLELGDSALYLCASSRQQGSGNTIYFGEGSWLTVV.

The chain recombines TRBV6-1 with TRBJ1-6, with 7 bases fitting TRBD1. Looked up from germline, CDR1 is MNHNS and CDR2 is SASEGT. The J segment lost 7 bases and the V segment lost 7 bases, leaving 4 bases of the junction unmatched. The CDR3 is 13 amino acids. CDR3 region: CASNTGVNSPLHF. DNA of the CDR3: TGTGCCAGCAATACAGGGGTCAATTCACCCCTCCACTTT.

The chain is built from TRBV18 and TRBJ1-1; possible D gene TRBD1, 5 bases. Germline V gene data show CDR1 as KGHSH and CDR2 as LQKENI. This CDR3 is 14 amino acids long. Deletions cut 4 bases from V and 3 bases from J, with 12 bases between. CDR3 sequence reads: CASSRGEEDTEAFF. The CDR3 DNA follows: TGTGCCAGCTCACGGGGGGAGGAGGACACTGAAGCTTTCTTT.

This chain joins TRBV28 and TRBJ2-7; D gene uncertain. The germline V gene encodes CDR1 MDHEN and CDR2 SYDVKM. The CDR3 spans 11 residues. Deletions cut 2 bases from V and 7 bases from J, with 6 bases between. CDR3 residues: CASSLRSEQYF. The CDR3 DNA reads TGTGCCAGCAGTTTAAGGTCGGAGCAGTACTTC.

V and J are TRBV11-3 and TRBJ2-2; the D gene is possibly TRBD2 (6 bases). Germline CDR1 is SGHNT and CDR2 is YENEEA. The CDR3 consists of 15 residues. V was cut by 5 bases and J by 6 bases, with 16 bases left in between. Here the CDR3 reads CASSPWGEGSGELFF. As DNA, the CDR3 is TGTGCCAGCAGCCCATGGGGGGAAGGGTCCGGGGAGCTGTTTTTT. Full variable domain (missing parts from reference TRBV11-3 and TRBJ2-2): EAGVVQSPRYKIIEKKQPVAFWCNPISGHNTLYWYLQNLGQGPELLIRYENEEAVDDSQLPKDRFSAERLKGVDSTLKIQPAELGDSAVYLCASSPWGEGSGELFFGEGSRLTVL.